This T cell receptor beta chain was observed in a study of shared clonotypes between healthy human individuals. CDR3 size: 12 residues. The V segment lost 6 bases and the J segment 3 bases; nucleotides outside the gene matches: 1. The germline CDR1 and CDR2 sequences are MNHNY and SVGAGI (reference sequence). Assay: immunoSEQ multiplex PCR; the TCRdb copy retains only in-frame clones and omits some. The profile shows roughly 700,000 clones, roughly 70% of them singletons. Worth noting for this clone: One base away lies a much larger clone, so this may be a sequencing read error.

Sequenced input: memory CD4+ T cells sorted from blood. Described subset: CD45RA-negative fraction. The receptor was isolated from a woman in her twenties or thirties in good health. This rearrangement joins TRBV6-6 to TRBJ1-2, with 7 bases that match TRBD1. The CDR3 sequence: CASSQGDYGYTF. CDR3 nucleotide sequence: TGTGCCAGCAGCCAGGGGGACTATGGCTACACCTTC.